One TCR beta chain is described in this entry. This clonotype was detected ten times or more. It lacks a known antigen. Base qualities are missing; no much larger clone stands one base away. The germline V gene sets CDR1 to SGHTA and CDR2 to FQGNSA. Taken from cysteine to phenylalanine, the CDR3 has 18 residues. Only CDR3 DNA remains: 54 bases, in frame from the first base. V is cut back by 5 bases and J by 7 bases, with 17 bases in the junction unmatched. This sample stems from a study of T-cell reconstitution after alpha-beta-depleted transplantation in children (TCRdb year 2016). A note on the overall study: The study quantitatively tracked T-cell immune reconstitution after TCRalphabeta/CD19-depleted allogeneic hematopoietic cell transplantation in children using TCR repertoire profiling.

The library was produced with PCR. Sequenced using an Illumina HiSeq 2500. Molecular barcoding was employed in the preparation of TCR libraries, with unique molecular identifiers being used to normalize TCRbeta repertoire quantification. The public sequencing data were trimmed at Q25 with fastp and processed into clonotypes with MiXCR by TCRdb, which kept only in-frame beta chains. Rows are combined by CDR3 protein, so each entry shows the most common genes and DNA. A total of fewer than 130,000 distinct CDR3 sequences appear in this sample, under 13% of them only once. The ten largest clones add up to over 8% of the sample.

Recombination connected TRBV7-2 to TRBJ2-1; TRBD2 fits 10 bases in the junction. The TCR originated in a human donor who donated a stem cell graft to a child with acute lymphoblastic leukemia. This specimen consisted of PBMCs from the stem cell graft donor, obtained from the stem cell graft. The CDR3 has the sequence CASSDSSRLAGVRNEQFF. In nucleotides, the sequence is TGTGCCAGCAGCGACTCATCCCGACTAGCGGGTGTTAGGAATGAGCAGTTCTTC.